This T cell receptor beta chain is drawn from a study of PD-L1 blockade in urothelial cancer. Only in-frame clones appear in the TCRdb table, and some are missing; sequencing was by immunoSEQ multiplex PCR. The sample lists about 95,000 clones, roughly 87% occurring once. The germline V gene has CDR1 SGHNT and CDR2 YENEEA. There are 15 residues in the CDR3. V gave up 0 bases and J gave up 7 bases, with 12 bases separating them. Time point of the sample: pretreatment peripheral blood. The starting material was PBMCs, obtained around atezolizumab (anti-PD-L1) treatment. The receptor comes from a man between 60 and 70 years old with urothelial cancer. The chain links TRBV11-3 to TRBJ1-4; TRBD1 is a possible D gene (6 bases). The CDR3 DNA sequence: TGTGCCAGCAGCTTAGATCCGGGGACAAGTGAAAAACTGTTTTTT. Residues: CASSLDPGTSEKLFF.